These 6 T cell receptor beta chains came from one sample sequenced in a study of T-cell reconstitution after alpha-beta-depleted transplantation in children. It was with unique molecular identifiers that the TCRbeta library was prepared. TCRdb fed the PCR reads into MiXCR, producing one record per CDR3 protein. The sample shows about 590,000 distinct CDR3 sequences, 10% to 15% of them seen only once. This specimen was PBMCs, mostly from graft donor cells, taken 360 days after TCRalphabeta/CD19-depleted stem cell transplant. These receptors originate from a male patient aged 10 to 17 who had a stem cell transplant for acute myeloid leukemia, so the T cells may come from the graft donor.

This chain connects TRBV21-1 to TRBJ2-2; TRBD1 is taken as the D call from the table, unchecked against the DNA. TRBV21-1 is a pseudogene segment. The CDR3 loop spans 17 amino acids. CDR3 residues: CASSKNRPGTGTGELFF. The CDR3, as DNA: TGTGCCAGCAGCAAAAACCGTCCCGGGACAGGGACCGGGGAGCTGTTTTTT.

This clonotype turned up a few times. This rearrangement joins TRBV28 to TRBJ1-1; the D gene is possibly TRBD1 (5 bases). Deletions cut 3 bases from V and 5 bases from J, with 16 bases between. The CDR3 consists of 15 residues. Germline V gives CDR1 MDHEN, CDR2 SYDVKM. The CDR3: CASSFLRGGGTEAFF. CDR3 nucleotides: TGTGCCAGCAGTTTTTTGAGAGGCGGGGGAACTGAAGCTTTCTTT.

This clonotype was picked up a small number of times. The CDR3 reads CSARDLAGENSYEQYF. CDR3 bases: TGCAGTGCTAGGGACTTAGCGGGAGAGAACTCCTACGAGCAGTACTTC. The chain employs TRBV20-1 and TRBJ2-7, with TRBD2 matching 9 bases. CDR3 size: 16 residues. Trimming took 3 bases from V and 0 from J; bases not matched to a gene: 9. The V gene's germline CDR1 is DFQATT and CDR2 SNEGSKA (reference sequence).

The chain joins TRBV4-2 to TRBJ2-5; D is perhaps TRBD1 (6 bases). The V and J ends lost 5 bases and 1 base respectively, with 20 bases between them. The CDR3 is 17 residues long. In germline, CDR1 is LGHNA, CDR2 YNFKEQ. The CDR3 region is CASSAARGPGAQETQYF. The CDR3 coding sequence is TGTGCCAGCAGCGCAGCCAGAGGACCAGGGGCCCAAGAGACCCAGTACTTC.

This clonotype has just one count. V gene TRBV11-2 combines with J gene TRBJ2-3; 12 bases align to TRBD2. Trimming cost V 0 bases and J 5 bases; bases outside gene matches: 6. CDR3 length: 17 amino acids. Germline-derived CDR1 and CDR2 are SGHAT and FQNNGV. The CDR3 is CASSLELAGGYGDTQYF. The CDR3 region has the DNA TGTGCCAGCAGCTTAGAACTAGCGGGAGGATATGGAGATACGCAGTATTTT.

This clonotype was seen at least ten times. The gene calls are TRBV11-2 and TRBJ2-1; 7 bases map to TRBD1. Germline trimming cut 1 base from V and 3 bases from J; bases unmatched to any gene: 6. CDR3 length: 16 residues. Germline V gives CDR1 SGHAT, CDR2 FQNNGV. The CDR3 spells CASSLAGQGVYNEQFF. CDR3 sequence (DNA): TGTGCCAGCAGCTTAGCCGGGCAGGGGGTCTACAATGAGCAGTTCTTC.